This TCR beta chain comes out of a study of control samples from healthy donors and cancer patients. Produced via immunoSEQ multiplex PCR; TCRdb's table is partial and in-frame only. The table includes roughly 120,000 clones, nearly 90% detected once. CDR3 size: 16 residues. Trimming cost V 4 bases and J 0 bases, with 13 bases left between them. Germline CDR1 SGHNT, CDR2 YYREEE (reference sequence). The sequencing input was blood. The receptor comes from a man aged 45 to 65 in good health. The rearrangement joins TRBV5-4 to TRBJ2-2; D possibly corresponds to TRBD2 (6 bases). DNA for the CDR3: TGTGCCAGCAGCCCACCGGGACTTGCGAACACCGGGGAGCTGTTTTTT. Translated, it gives CASSPPGLANTGELFF.